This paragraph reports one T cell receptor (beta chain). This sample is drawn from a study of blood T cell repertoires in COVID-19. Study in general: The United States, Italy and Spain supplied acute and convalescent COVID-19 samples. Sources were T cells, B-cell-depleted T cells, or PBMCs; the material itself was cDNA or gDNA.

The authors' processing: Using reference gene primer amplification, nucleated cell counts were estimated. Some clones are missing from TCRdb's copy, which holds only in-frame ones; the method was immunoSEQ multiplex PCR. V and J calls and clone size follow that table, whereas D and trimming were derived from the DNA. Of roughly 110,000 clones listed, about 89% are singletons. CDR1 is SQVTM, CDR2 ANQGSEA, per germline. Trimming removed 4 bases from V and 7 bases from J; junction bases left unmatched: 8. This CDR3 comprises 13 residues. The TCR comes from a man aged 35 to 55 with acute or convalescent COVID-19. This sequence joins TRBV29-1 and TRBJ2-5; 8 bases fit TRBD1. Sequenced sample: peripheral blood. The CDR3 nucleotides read TGCAGCGTTGGGGTCGGACAGGGAGTGACCCAGTACTTC. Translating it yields CSVGVGQGVTQYF.